These 12 T cell receptor beta chains came from one sample sequenced in a study of blood T cell repertoires in COVID-19. Sequencing was performed with immunoSEQ multiplex PCR; in TCRdb, only in-frame clones are kept and a portion is missing. The data show some 380,000 clones, roughly 88% seen once. The sample consisted of PBMCs or T cells enriched from blood (not recorded which). These receptors were obtained from a woman between 40 and 55 years old with acute COVID-19.

The genes are TRBV5-6 and TRBJ1-2; 7 nucleotides line up with TRBD1. The CDR3 contains 18 residues. Unmatched junction bases numbered 12, after V lost 1 base and J lost 0 bases. CDR1 is SGHDT, CDR2 YYEEEE, per germline. In DNA form, the CDR3 reads TGTGCCAGCAGCTTGTTAGGGTCCGGGACAGTAGCTAACTATGGCTACACCTTC. Translating it yields CASSLLGSGTVANYGYTF. Combining the CDR3 with reference TRBV5-6 and TRBJ1-2 gives the whole variable domain DAGVTQSPTHLIKTRGQQVTLRCSPKSGHDTVSWYQQALGQGPQFIFQYYEEEERQRGNFPDRFSGHQFPNYSSELNVNALLLGDSALYLCASSLLGSGTVANYGYTFGSGTRLTVV.

The V and J genes are TRBV27 and TRBJ2-5, with 8 bases fitting TRBD1. This CDR3 comprises 14 residues. Germline values: CDR1 MNHEY, CDR2 SMNVEV (reference sequence). V gave up 5 bases and J gave up 5 bases; unmatched junction bases: 7. This CDR3 is CASSNYRQGETQYF. The CDR3 DNA follows: TGTGCCAGCAGTAACTACCGACAGGGGGAGACCCAGTACTTC.

The chain has TRBV30 and TRBJ1-5, with TRBD1 matching over 7 bases. Germline lookup yields CDR1 GTSNPN and CDR2 SVGIG (reference sequence). The length of the CDR3 is 15 residues. After removal of 2 bases from V and 5 bases from J, the junction contained 9 bases not matched to a gene. The CDR3 DNA sequence: TGTGCCTGGAGTTGGGGACAGAGAGGAGATCAGCCCCAGCATTTT. Translating gives CAWSWGQRGDQPQHF.

V is TRBV4-1 and J is TRBJ2-2; 9 nucleotides match TRBD1. Losses at the gene ends were 1 base for V and 3 bases for J; bases not matched to a gene: 0. Germline V gene lookup returns CDR1 MGHRA and CDR2 YSYEKL. The CDR3 consists of 15 residues. The CDR3, as DNA: TGCGCCAGCAGCCAAGGGGACAGGGACACCGGGGAGCTGTTTTTT. It is translated as CASSQGDRDTGELFF.

The J gene is TRBJ1-6, the V gene TRBV5-1; the D is unclear. Trimming left V 0 bases short and J 9 bases short, with 13 bases between. Per germline, CDR1 SGHRS and CDR2 YFSETQ. The length of the CDR3 is 15 residues. The chain's CDR3 is CASSLEGGVGSPLHF. DNA for the CDR3: TGCGCCAGCAGCTTGGAAGGAGGTGTCGGTTCACCCCTCCACTTT.

The rearrangement uses TRBV12-3 or TRBV12-4 and TRBJ1-4, with TRBD1 matching 8 bases. The CDR3 consists of 12 residues. V shed 8 bases and J 8 bases; nucleotides not matched to a gene: 4. The CDR3 DNA is TGTGCCAGCGGACAGGGTTCCGAAAAACTGTTTTTT. Its translation is CASGQGSEKLFF.

Note on this clone: At one of its ends the junction is not consistent with the germline gene, which may arise from a read error. This chain links TRBV20-1 with TRBJ1-6, with a tentative D call TRBD1 (5 bases). The germline gives CDR1 DFQATT, CDR2 SNEGSKA (reference sequence). The CDR3 totals 14 residues. CDR3: CSASTGSNNSPLHF. The CDR3 coding sequence is TGCAGTGCTAGTACAGGCTCCAATAATTCACCCCTCCACTTT.

The chain uses TRBV21-1 and TRBJ1-5; the table assigns TRBD1, which was not confirmed against the DNA. TRBV21-1 is a documented pseudogene. This CDR3 spans 15 amino acids. CDR3 residues: CASSPRQGGIVPQHF. CDR3 nucleotide sequence: TGTGCCAGCAGCCCGCGACAGGGGGGAATTGTGCCCCAGCATTTT.

This sequence joins TRBV2 and TRBJ1-2; TRBD1 is a possible D gene (5 bases). The germline V gene encodes CDR1 SNHLY and CDR2 FYNNEI. This CDR3 is 14 amino acids long. The V and J ends lost 7 bases and 4 bases respectively, with 16 bases between them. CDR3 region: CASNPEGSTYGYTF. The CDR3 DNA follows: TGTGCCAGCAATCCGGAGGGGAGTACCTATGGCTACACCTTC.

V usage is TRBV11-2 and J usage is TRBJ2-1, with TRBD1 identical over 9 bases. The junction had 14 bases not matched to a gene; V was cut back by 5 bases and J by 3 bases. Germline V gene lookup returns CDR1 SGHAT and CDR2 FQNNGV. The CDR3 loop spans 18 amino acids. In DNA form, the CDR3 reads TGTGCCAGCAGCCCCGGAGCGGCACAGGGGGCCGACTACAATGAGCAGTTCTTC. The encoded protein is CASSPGAAQGADYNEQFF.

Only a few counts were recorded for this clone. The chain has TRBV12-3 or TRBV12-4 and TRBJ1-2, with 7 bases matching TRBD1. The V gene end was trimmed by 3 bases and the J gene end by 8 bases; junction bases not matched to a gene: 6. The CDR3 runs to 13 residues. The CDR3 here is CASSFLTGDGYTF. The CDR3 DNA follows: TGTGCCAGCAGTTTTCTCACAGGGGACGGCTACACCTTC.

The chain carries TRBV11-2 and TRBJ2-3, with TRBD2 identical over 12 bases. Looked up from germline, CDR1 is SGHAT and CDR2 is FQNNGV. There are 17 residues in the CDR3. Trimming cost V 5 bases and J 2 bases; bases outside gene matches: 8. The CDR3: CASSTLAGGKITDTQYF. The CDR3 DNA is TGTGCCAGCAGCACACTAGCGGGGGGTAAAATCACAGATACGCAGTATTTT.